This is a list of T cell receptor beta chains from one sample in a study of T cell repertoires in cytomegalovirus infection. In TCRdb, the reads were re-called with MiXCR into one record per CDR3 protein. The table lists approximately 320,000 distinct CDR3 sequences, 9% to 9.5% of them singletons. The sample taken for sequencing was PBMCs. These receptors all stem from a human donor in good health (CMV status not recorded). Some clones in this sample may be carry-over from other donors' samples. The CDR3 runs from the conserved cysteine through the conserved F or W. D genes are given only for firm matches. The size of a clone is reported for some rows only, either as once, few or many, or as a class for expanded clones.

NA	TRBV6-2/TRBV6-3	TRBJ2-1	NA	TGTGCCAGCAGTATTGGGGGCCGGGAGCAGTTCTTC	CASSIGGREQFF
TRBD2	TRBV20-1	TRBJ2-1	NA	TGCAGTGCTAGATCGGGAACGGGAGGGTACAATGAGCAGTTCTTC	CSARSGTGGYNEQFF
NA	TRBV4-3	TRBJ2-1	few	TGCGCCAGCAGCCCCTCCCAGGGAAGGAATGAGCAGTTCTTC	CASSPSQGRNEQFF
TRBD1	TRBV2	TRBJ1-4	few	TGTGCCAGCAGCCTGGGACAGGGCGATAACGAAAAACTGTTTTTT	CASSLGQGDNEKLFF
NA	TRBV20-1	TRBJ1-1	NA	TGCAGTGCTCCAGTTCGGGGGAAACAGCCTATGAACACTGAAGCTTTCTTT	CSAPVRGKQPMNTEAFF
NA	TRBV11-1	TRBJ2-2	NA	TGTGCCAGCAGCCAGACTGGGGCGACCGGGGAGCTGTTTTTT	CASSQTGATGELFF
NA	TRBV10-3	TRBJ2-5	few	TGTGCCATCAGTGCCCTGAAGGGAGTGACCCAGTACTTC	CAISALKGVTQYF
TRBD1	TRBV7-8	TRBJ1-5	many	TGTGCCAGCAGCTTAGACAGGGGCAACAATCAGCCCCAGCATTTT	CASSLDRGNNQPQHF
TRBD1	TRBV7-2	TRBJ2-1	many	TGTGCCAGCAGATACGGACAGGGGAATGAGCAGTTCTTC	CASRYGQGNEQFF
TRBD1	TRBV7-9	TRBJ2-7	many	TGTGCCAGCAGCTTAACCACGGGACAGGGGGCTTACGAGCAGTACTTC	CASSLTTGQGAYEQYF
TRBD1	TRBV4-3	TRBJ1-3	few	TGCGCCAGCAGCCACGTAACAGGGGCAGCCGGAAACACCATATATTTT	CASSHVTGAAGNTIYF
TRBD2	TRBV11-3	TRBJ2-1	many	TGTGCCAGCAGCCCTAGCGGGGGAGGCGACAATGAGCAGTTCTTC	CASSPSGGGDNEQFF
TRBD2	TRBV5-6	TRBJ2-3	NA	TGTGCCAGCAGCTCCTTAAGTAGCGGGAGAGATACGCAGTATTTT	CASSSLSSGRDTQYF
NA	TRBV10-3	TRBJ2-7	NA	TGTGCCATCAGTGAGGATGGCGGCTACGAGCAGTACTTC	CAISEDGGYEQYF
TRBD2	TRBV7-6	TRBJ2-7	many	TGTGCCAGCAGCTTAGTTAGCGGGGGCTACTACGAGCAGTACTTC	CASSLVSGGYYEQYF
NA	TRBV6-6	TRBJ2-2	NA	TGTGCCAGCTGGGAAGGGATGGGCACCGGGGAGCTGTTTTTT	CASWEGMGTGELFF
NA	TRBV19	TRBJ2-1	NA	TGTGCCAGCAAAATCCGGGGGGCATACAATGAGCAGTTCTTC	CASKIRGAYNEQFF
TRBD1	TRBV7-2	TRBJ1-6	many	TGTGCCAGCAGCTTTGAATCAGGGGGTGAAAATTCACCCCTCCACTTT	CASSFESGGENSPLHF
TRBD2	TRBV4-3	TRBJ2-3	NA	TGCGCCAGCAGCCAAGATACAGCGGGAGAAACTAGCACAGATACGCAGTATTTT	CASSQDTAGETSTDTQYF
NA	TRBV7-2	TRBJ1-2	many	TGTGCCAGCAGCCCGCGCCAGCAGGGTAATGGCTACACCTTC	CASSPRQQGNGYTF
TRBD1	TRBV12-3/TRBV12-4	TRBJ2-5	few	TGTGCCAGCAGTGCCCGGGACAGGGGGCGAGAGACCCAGTACTTC	CASSARDRGRETQYF
NA	TRBV6-2/TRBV6-3	TRBJ1-1	many	TGTGCCAGCGGAGGATGGGGGGTCCCCATGAACACTGAAGCTTTCTTT	CASGGWGVPMNTEAFF
NA	TRBV6-2/TRBV6-3	TRBJ2-1	many	TGTGCCAGCAGCCCCGGGGAAACCAATGAGCAGTTCTTC	CASSPGETNEQFF
NA	TRBV7-6	TRBJ2-7	few	TGTGCCAGCAGCTCCACTGGCGAGCAGTACTTC	CASSSTGEQYF
TRBD1	TRBV7-2	TRBJ2-5	many	TGTGCCAGCAGCATACAGGGGGCTGGAGAGACCCAGTACTTC	CASSIQGAGETQYF
TRBD1	TRBV7-2	TRBJ2-7	few	TGTGCCAGCAGCGGGGACAGGGGTTACGAGCAGTACTTC	CASSGDRGYEQYF
NA	TRBV20-1	TRBJ2-5	NA	TGCAGTGCTAGAAGTCCCGGCTACCAAGAGACCCAGTACTTC	CSARSPGYQETQYF
NA	TRBV6-5	TRBJ1-4	NA	TGTGCCAGCAAGTTCGGGATATGGACTGAAAAACTGTTTTTT	CASKFGIWTEKLFF
NA	TRBV29-1	TRBJ1-2	NA	TGCAGCGTTGTTGGGGCTAACTATGGCTACACCTTC	CSVVGANYGYTF
NA	TRBV10-3	TRBJ1-2	NA	TGTGCCACCAGGACTCAGGATCCGTATGGCTACACCTTC	CATRTQDPYGYTF
NA	TRBV7-9	TRBJ2-2	NA	TGTGCCAGCAGCTTAATAAGGGGCCCAGGGGCCCGGGAGCTGTTTTTT	CASSLIRGPGARELFF